The 25 T cell receptor beta chains reported below all come from one sample, sequenced in a study of blood T cell repertoires in COVID-19 (TCRdb year 2020). Libraries came from the immunoSEQ multiplex PCR assay. TCRdb's version of the immuneACCESS table is confined to in-frame rearrangements and falls short of the full clone set. An unresolved V gene accounts for under half of the shortfall where checked; the remainder is of unknown origin. Within this sample are around 200,000 clones, with around nine tenths of them counted one time only. Just under 0.9% of the sample is held by the ten biggest clonotypes. The specimen sequenced was peripheral blood. Receptor source: a woman between 18 and 30 years old who had recovered from COVID-19.

The chain recombines TRBV6-1 with TRBJ2-3, with TRBD2 identical over 8 bases. This CDR3 spans 20 amino acids. Trimming cost V 2 bases and J 1 base; bases outside gene matches: 17. Germline V gene lookup returns CDR1 MNHNS and CDR2 SASEGT. In nucleotides, the CDR3 is TGTGCCAGCAGTGAAAAAAAGGGGACCAACGCGACTAGCGGCACAGATACGCAGTATTTT. It translates to CASSEKKGTNATSGTDTQYF.

The rearrangement joins TRBV30 to TRBJ2-7, with a tentative D call TRBD2 (5 bases). Trimming shortened V by 0 bases and J by 6 bases, and 12 bases separated the two germline ends. This CDR3 contains 13 residues. Germline V gene data show CDR1 as GTSNPN and CDR2 as SVGIG (reference sequence). The CDR3 coding sequence is TGTGCCTGGAGTGTACAGAGGGAAAGCGAGCAGTACGTC. This encodes CAWSVQRESEQYV.

The chain employs TRBV4-3 and TRBJ2-3; possibly TRBD2 for D (5 bases). CDR3 length equals 16 residues. CDR1 and CDR2 (germline): LGHNA, YSLEER. V gave up 0 bases and J gave up 2 bases, with 12 bases separating them. CDR3 sequence reads: CASSQDPSSLTDTQYF. Here the CDR3 DNA reads TGCGCCAGCAGCCAAGATCCTAGCAGCCTCACAGATACGCAGTATTTT.

With regard to this clone: The same CDR3 also results from other DNA sequences found in this sample. The chain links TRBV6-2 or TRBV6-3 to TRBJ2-7; TRBD2 agrees at 8 bases. The germline V gene has CDR1 MNHEY and CDR2 SVGEGT. The CDR3 runs 14 residues. Trimming removed 2 bases from V and 3 bases from J; junction bases left unmatched: 3. The CDR3 nucleotides are TGTGCCAGCAGTTACGGGGCGGGAGGCTACGAGCAGTACGTC. Protein product: CASSYGAGGYEQYV.

The chain combines TRBV3-1 (or the pseudogene TRBV3-2) with TRBJ2-5; tentative D call: TRBD2 (6 bases). The germline V and J ends were trimmed by 1 base and 2 bases, with 29 bases remaining between them. Germline V gene data show CDR1 as LGHDT and CDR2 as YNNKEL (reference sequence). The CDR3 is 21 residues long. This CDR3 is CASSQVRKPPGLPILQETQYF. CDR3 nucleotides: TGTGCCAGCAGCCAAGTCCGAAAACCACCGGGACTCCCAATACTACAAGAGACCCAGTACTTC.

The chain links TRBV18 to TRBJ1-1; D uncertain. The V gene's germline CDR1 is KGHSH and CDR2 LQKENI. The CDR3 is 12 amino acids. V was trimmed by 4 bases and J by 1 base, leaving 4 bases between them. The CDR3 loop is CASSLKNTEAFF. CDR3 DNA sequence: TGTGCCAGCTCACTCAAGAACACTGAAGCTTTCTTT.

V usage is TRBV2 and J usage is TRBJ1-1, with D hard to call. This CDR3 is 14 amino acids long. Trimming stripped 5 bases from V and 8 bases from J, with 18 bases between. Germline V gene sequence: CDR1 SNHLY, CDR2 FYNNEI. The CDR3 sequence is CASSLRESGTEAFF. CDR3 DNA sequence: TGTGCCAGCAGTTTAAGGGAGTCCGGCACCGAAGCTTTCTTT. Full variable domain (missing parts from reference TRBV2 and TRBJ1-1): EPEVTQTPSHQVTQMGQEVILRCVPISNHLYFYWYRQILGQKVEFLVSFYNNEISEKSEIFDDQFSVERPDGSNFTLKIRSTKLEDSAMYFCASSLRESGTEAFFGQGTRLTVV.

The V gene is TRBV4-3, the J gene TRBJ2-3; a weak D match, TRBD2 (5 bases). The CDR3 runs 16 residues. Trimming took off 5 bases at V and 0 bases at J, with 15 bases between the two ends. Germline loops: CDR1 LGHNA, CDR2 YSLEER. CDR3 DNA sequence: TGCGCCAGCAGCTTCCGGGCGGGCGCGAGCACAGATACGCAGTATTTT. This sequence encodes CASSFRAGASTDTQYF.

The rearrangement joins TRBV21-1 to TRBJ2-1; whether TRBD2, the table's D call, matches the DNA was not checked. TRBV21-1 is a known pseudogene. The CDR3 runs 14 residues. The CDR3, as DNA: TGTGCCAGCAGCAAATTTGAGGAGCGGGGGCCACAGTTCTTC. This sequence encodes CASSKFEERGPQFF.

The chain combines TRBV4-1 with TRBJ2-1, with D unclear. The CDR3 extends over 12 amino acids. The ends were cut back, 0 bases at V and 10 bases at J, with 7 bases in the middle. The germline V gene has CDR1 MGHRA and CDR2 YSYEKL. This CDR3 reads CASSQDGDEQFF. Written as DNA, the CDR3 is TGCGCCAGCAGCCAAGACGGAGACGAGCAGTTCTTC.

This clone was seen a single time. This chain links TRBV7-9 with TRBJ1-1; D is undetermined. The V end lost 0 bases, the J end lost 2 bases, and 7 bases lay between the germline ends. This CDR3 has 14 residues. CDR1 and CDR2 from the germline V gene are SEHNR and FQNEAQ (reference sequence). The CDR3 spells CASSLARGNTEAFF. The CDR3 bases are TGTGCCAGCAGCTTAGCCCGGGGTAACACTGAAGCTTTCTTT.

The V call is TRBV15, the J call TRBJ2-1; perhaps TRBD2 as D (6 bases). Trimming removed 1 base from V and 8 bases from J, with 6 bases in between. The V gene's germline CDR1 is LNHNV and CDR2 YYDKDF (reference sequence). This CDR3 region has 12 residues. The CDR3 loop is CATSRGGDEQFF. The CDR3 bases are TGTGCCACCAGCAGAGGGGGGGATGAGCAGTTCTTC.

This clone showed up just a few times. This sequence joins TRBV9 and TRBJ1-5; no reliable D call. This CDR3 region has 15 residues. V lost 4 bases and J lost 0, with 11 bases in between. Germline V gene sequence: CDR1 SGDLS, CDR2 YYNGEE. CDR3 region: CASSPGVVSNQPQHF. The CDR3 DNA is TGTGCCAGCAGCCCCGGGGTAGTTAGCAATCAGCCCCAGCATTTT.

Written as DNA, the CDR3 is TGTGCCAGCAGTCAGACTTCGACAGGGAATTCACCCCTCCACTTT. It encodes CASSQTSTGNSPLHF. This chain joins TRBV3-1 (or the pseudogene TRBV3-2) and TRBJ1-6; TRBD1 aligns across 7 bases. Germline trimming cut 6 bases from V and 7 bases from J; bases unmatched to any gene: 9. The V gene's germline CDR1 is LGHDT and CDR2 YNNKEL (reference sequence). This CDR3 has 15 residues.

This chain uses TRBV3-1 (or the pseudogene TRBV3-2) with TRBJ1-2; a possible D gene is TRBD1 (5 bases). The CDR3 loop spans 13 amino acids. Deletions cut 4 bases from V and 5 bases from J, with 11 bases between. Looked up from germline, CDR1 is LGHDT and CDR2 is YNNKEL (reference sequence). Here the CDR3 DNA reads TGTGCCAGCAGCCCTGGACATACATATGGCTACACCTTC. It specifies CASSPGHTYGYTF.

V and J are TRBV7-8 and TRBJ2-7; D ambiguous. From germline, CDR1 is SGHVS and CDR2 FQNEAQ. V lost 5 bases and J lost 4, with 6 bases in between. CDR3 length: 11 amino acids. The DNA for the CDR3 is TGTGCCAGCAGCCTAAAATACGAGCAGTACTTC. It codes for CASSLKYEQYF.

This chain joins TRBV6-2 or TRBV6-3 and TRBJ2-7; TRBD1 aligns across 7 bases. J lost 6 bases, V lost 2 bases, and 10 bases had no gene match. The CDR3 contains 15 residues. Germline CDR1 is MNHEY and CDR2 is SVGEGT. The CDR3 nucleotides read TGTGCCAGCAGTTACACCGGGACAGATAACGTCGAGCAGTACTTC. Translating gives CASSYTGTDNVEQYF.

Here the CDR3 reads CASSTTGNYGYTF. In nucleotides, the CDR3 is TGTGCCAGCAGCACTACAGGGAACTATGGCTACACCTTC. The rearrangement uses TRBV27 and TRBJ1-2, with D perhaps TRBD1 (6 bases). The germline CDR1 and CDR2 sequences are MNHEY and SMNVEV (reference sequence). Trimming left V 6 bases short and J 2 bases short, with 10 bases between. The CDR3 length is 13 residues.

This chain joins TRBV5-1 and TRBJ2-3, with a tentative D call TRBD2 (6 bases). The CDR3 runs 15 residues. CDR1 is SGHRS, CDR2 YFSETQ, per germline. V was shortened by 7 bases and J by 6 bases, with 21 bases between the two germline ends. The CDR3: CASRFSGGIGDTQYF. CDR3 sequence (DNA): TGCGCCAGCCGATTTAGTGGCGGGATCGGGGATACGCAGTATTTT.

The rearrangement links TRBV30 to TRBJ1-4, with D tentatively TRBD1 (6 bases). CDR3 length: 17 amino acids. Trimming shortened V by 1 base and J by 5 bases, and 20 bases separated the two germline ends. The V gene's germline CDR1 is GTSNPN and CDR2 SVGIG (reference sequence). CDR3 bases: TGTGCCTGGAGTGCAAGCCTCGGGGACACCCGCAATGAAAAACTGTTTTTT. Amino acids: CAWSASLGDTRNEKLFF.

The chain joins TRBV18 to TRBJ1-1; no firm D call. The CDR3 contains 12 residues. Germline CDR1 is KGHSH and CDR2 is LQKENI. Trimming removed 3 bases from V and 14 bases from J, with 16 bases in between. CDR3 sequence: CASSPREGSVFF. The CDR3 nucleotides read TGTGCCAGCTCACCCCGAGAGGGCTCGGTGTTCTTT.

The V call is TRBV18, the J call TRBJ2-5, with 8 bases that match TRBD1. V dropped 3 bases and J dropped 5; count of bases not matched to a gene: 8. CDR3 size: 15 residues. From germline, CDR1 is KGHSH and CDR2 LQKENI. The CDR3 DNA sequence: TGTGCCAGCTCACCCGGACAGGGCGGGACGGAGACCCAGTACTTC. Translated, it gives CASSPGQGGTETQYF.

The chain recombines TRBV11-2 with TRBJ1-1; TRBD1 is a possible D gene (6 bases). Trimming shortened V by 1 base and J by 1 base, and 10 bases separated the two germline ends. This CDR3 is 15 amino acids long. From germline, CDR1 is SGHAT and CDR2 FQNNGV. The CDR3: CASSLGQGTNTEAFF. The CDR3 DNA follows: TGTGCCAGCAGCTTAGGTCAGGGGACGAACACTGAAGCTTTCTTT.

The V gene is TRBV18, the J gene TRBJ2-7, with 10 bases lining up with TRBD2. Germline CDR1 is KGHSH and CDR2 is LQKENI. V lost 6 bases, J lost 2 bases, and 4 bases stayed unmatched. This CDR3 has 14 residues. The CDR3 reads CASSLGLAAYEQYV. Here the CDR3 DNA reads TGTGCCAGCTCGCTAGGACTAGCGGCCTACGAGCAGTACGTC.

The rearrangement joins TRBV18 to TRBJ1-2, with unresolved D. Trimming pared 0 bases from V and 4 bases from J, leaving 9 bases between. In germline, CDR1 is KGHSH, CDR2 LQKENI. This CDR3 region has 14 residues. The DNA for the CDR3 is TGTGCCAGCTCACCACCGGCGGAGGTCTATGGCTACACCTTC. This translates into CASSPPAEVYGYTF. Supplemented by reference TRBV18 and TRBJ1-2, the full variable domain reads NAGVMQNPRHLVRRRGQEARLRCSPMKGHSHVYWYRQLPEEGLKFMVYLQKENIIDESGMPKERFSAEFPKEGPSILRIQQVVRGDSAAYFCASSPPAEVYGYTFGSGTRLTVV.